What follows are 29 T cell receptor beta chains derived from one specimen sequenced in a study of blood T cell repertoires in COVID-19. This table comes from immunoSEQ multiplex PCR, and its TCRdb copy is limited to in-frame clones, with some not included. The data contain 340,000 or so clones, around four fifths of them singletons. The specimen sequenced was peripheral blood. The origin of the receptors is a man younger than 40 with active or convalescent COVID-19.

The V call is TRBV2, the J call TRBJ2-2; D is possibly TRBD2 (5 bases). The CDR3 is 15 amino acids. V lost 0 bases and J lost 7, with 12 bases in between. The germline V gene encodes CDR1 SNHLY and CDR2 FYNNEI. The CDR3 loop is CASSEALRGSGELFF. CDR3 coding DNA: TGTGCCAGCAGTGAAGCGCTTCGGGGAAGCGGGGAGCTGTTTTTT.

CDR3 in DNA: TGCGCCAGCAGTGAGTCGGCGGGGGCGCTAGCCAAAAACATTCAGTACTTC. Protein: CASSESAGALAKNIQYF. This chain connects TRBV10-1 to TRBJ2-4, with a possible D match to TRBD2 (7 bases). Germline loops: CDR1 WNHNN, CDR2 SYGVQD (reference sequence). The CDR3 is 17 amino acids. Trimming removed 0 bases from V and 0 bases from J, with 12 bases in between.

The CDR3 is CASRSGTADTQYF. As DNA, the CDR3 is TGTGCCAGCCGCAGCGGGACGGCAGATACGCAGTATTTT. V and J are TRBV7-3 and TRBJ2-3; the match to TRBD2 covers 7 bases. The CDR3 is 13 residues long. Losses at the gene ends were 8 bases for V and 4 bases for J; bases not matched to a gene: 6. The germline gives CDR1 SGHTA, CDR2 FQGTGA.

The rearrangement links TRBV5-1 to TRBJ2-7, with 7 bases lining up with TRBD1. Losses at the gene ends were 7 bases for V and 3 bases for J; bases not matched to a gene: 7. From germline, CDR1 is SGHRS and CDR2 YFSETQ. The CDR3 is made up of 13 amino acids. The CDR3 loop reads CASARDRVYEQYF. In nucleotides, the CDR3 is TGCGCCAGCGCTAGAGACAGGGTCTACGAGCAGTACTTC.

J is TRBJ2-7 and V is TRBV15, with D hard to call. Between the trimmed V and J ends, which lost 0 bases and 3 bases, there was a span of 6 bases. There are 13 residues in the CDR3. Germline CDR1 is LNHNV and CDR2 is YYDKDF (reference sequence). The CDR3 coding sequence is TGTGCCACCAGCAGAGACAGAAACTACGAGCAGTACTTC. It specifies CATSRDRNYEQYF.

The chain carries TRBV7-2 and TRBJ2-7, with D possibly being TRBD1 (7 bases). CDR3 size: 18 residues. Between the trimmed V and J ends, which lost 5 bases and 3 bases, there was a span of 26 bases. Germline V lookup: CDR1 SGHTA, CDR2 FQGNSA. The CDR3 DNA sequence: TGTGCCAGCAGCCACCCAAATCGACAGGGAGGTAGTAGCTACGAGCAGTACTTC. It yields the protein CASSHPNRQGGSSYEQYF.

The V call is TRBV5-4, the J call TRBJ1-5; unclear D gene. V lost 4 bases and J 7 bases, leaving 12 bases between the germline ends. The CDR3 sequence is 13 residues long. In germline, CDR1 is SGHNT, CDR2 YYREEE (reference sequence). As DNA, the CDR3 is TGTGCCAGCAGCAGGGAGATTAACCAGCCCCAGCATTTT. Amino acid sequence: CASSREINQPQHF. Combining the CDR3 with reference TRBV5-4 and TRBJ1-5 gives the whole variable domain ETGVTQSPTHLIKTRGQQVTLRCSSQSGHNTVSWYQQALGQGPQFIFQYYREEENGRGNFPPRFSGLQFPNYSSELNVNALELDDSALYLCASSREINQPQHFGDGTRLSIL.

The rearrangement joins TRBV4-3 to TRBJ1-6; D gene unclear. The CDR3 is 15 amino acids. Germline CDR1 LGHNA, CDR2 YSLEER. V was trimmed by 1 base and J by 7 bases, leaving 11 bases between them. CDR3 sequence reads: CASSQVLGPNSPLHF. Here the CDR3 DNA reads TGCGCCAGCAGCCAAGTGCTGGGCCCAAATTCACCCCTCCACTTT.

The chain recombines TRBV18 with TRBJ2-1; weak D call: TRBD2 (6 bases). Trimming pared 3 bases from V and 1 base from J, leaving 13 bases between. The CDR3 is 16 amino acids. The germline CDR1 and CDR2 sequences are KGHSH and LQKENI. CDR3 sequence reads: CASSPRGGVSYNEQFF. The CDR3, as DNA: TGTGCCAGCTCACCTAGGGGAGGTGTTTCCTACAATGAGCAGTTCTTC. Looking up the rest from reference TRBV18 and TRBJ2-1 gives the full variable domain: NAGVMQNPRHLVRRRGQEARLRCSPMKGHSHVYWYRQLPEEGLKFMVYLQKENIIDESGMPKERFSAEFPKEGPSILRIQQVVRGDSAAYFCASSPRGGVSYNEQFFGPGTRLTVL.

The chain uses TRBV27 and TRBJ2-7, with D perhaps matching TRBD1 (5 bases). The CDR3 has 12 residues. The V and J ends lost 8 bases and 4 bases respectively, with 12 bases between them. The germline CDR1 and CDR2 sequences are MNHEY and SMNVEV (reference sequence). Here the CDR3 reads CASGAVVYEQYF. CDR3 sequence (DNA): TGTGCCAGCGGGGCGGTCGTATACGAGCAGTACTTC.

The chain recombines TRBV7-8 with TRBJ1-4; 8 positions match TRBD1. The trim removed 5 bases at V and 9 bases at J, leaving 14 bases unmatched. Germline values: CDR1 SGHVS, CDR2 FQNEAQ. The CDR3 is made up of 16 amino acids. The CDR3 here is CASSIDRGQRGQKLFF. In DNA form, the CDR3 reads TGTGCCAGCAGCATAGACAGGGGCCAACGGGGACAAAAACTGTTTTTT.

The chain has TRBV5-6 and TRBJ1-2; weak D call: TRBD1 (6 bases). Germline CDR1 and CDR2: SGHDT and YYEEEE. CDR3 length: 17 amino acids. Trimming took 0 bases from V and 7 from J, leaving 22 bases between them. CDR3 region: CASSLVAVGGAHRGYTF. Here the CDR3 DNA reads TGTGCCAGCAGCTTGGTCGCGGTTGGGGGGGCGCACCGTGGCTACACCTTC.

The chain joins TRBV5-8 to TRBJ2-1, with D tentatively TRBD2 (7 bases). Trimming cost V 1 base and J 2 bases, with 16 bases left between them. The CDR3 sequence is 17 residues long. Germline CDR1 reads SGHTS; CDR2 reads YDEGEE. DNA of the CDR3: TGTGCCAGCAGCTTGTTTGGGGGGGCAGGAACCTACAATGAGCAGTTCTTC. This translates into CASSLFGGAGTYNEQFF.

The chain carries TRBV11-2 and TRBJ2-7, with a weak D call TRBD2 (5 bases). The CDR3 consists of 15 residues. CDR1 and CDR2 (germline): SGHAT, FQNNGV. Trimming took off 0 bases at V and 6 bases at J, with 15 bases between the two ends. Written as DNA, the CDR3 is TGTGCCAGCAGCTTAGAAGTCCGGGGTACGATCGAGCAGTACTTC. Amino acid sequence: CASSLEVRGTIEQYF.

The V gene is TRBV7-9, the J gene TRBJ1-2; 8 nucleotides agree with TRBD1. Germline values: CDR1 SEHNR, CDR2 FQNEAQ (reference sequence). With V trimmed by 5 bases and J by 7 bases, 18 bases remained unmatched. This CDR3 has 17 residues. Here the CDR3 reads CASSVQGAQERSTGYTF. CDR3 DNA sequence: TGTGCCAGCAGCGTGCAGGGGGCGCAAGAGAGAAGTACTGGCTACACCTTC. The full variable domain, rest sourced from reference TRBV7-9 and TRBJ1-2, is DTGVSQNPRHKITKRGQNVTFRCDPISEHNRLYWYRQTLGQGPEFLTYFQNEAQLEKSRLLSDRFSAERPKGSFSTLEIQRTEQGDSAMYLCASSVQGAQERSTGYTFGSGTRLTVV.

The gene calls are TRBV5-1 and TRBJ1-4; 8 nucleotides align to TRBD1. This CDR3 region has 14 residues. The germline CDR1 and CDR2 sequences are SGHRS and YFSETQ. The ends lost 4 bases at V and 6 bases at J; junction bases unmatched: 5. CDR3 sequence reads: CASSPQGGYEKLFF. CDR3 sequence (DNA): TGCGCCAGCAGCCCACAGGGGGGGTATGAAAAACTGTTTTTT.

The chain recombines TRBV30 with TRBJ2-4; D ambiguous. Trimming stripped 3 bases from V and 2 bases from J, with 11 bases between. Germline lookup yields CDR1 GTSNPN and CDR2 SVGIG (reference sequence). This CDR3 is 14 amino acids long. The CDR3 here is CAWSAQATKNIQYF. CDR3 sequence (DNA): TGTGCCTGGAGCGCCCAGGCCACCAAAAACATTCAGTACTTC.

This clone has a handful of counts. The chain is built from TRBV10-3 and TRBJ2-7; 8 bases align to TRBD2. Germline values: CDR1 ENHRY, CDR2 SYGVKD. The CDR3 is 16 residues long. With 5 bases clipped from V and 3 bases from J, the junction kept 12 bases outside the gene matches. CDR3 DNA sequence: TGTGCCATCAGTAGCCCGACGGGGGGGAGAATCTACGAGCAGTACTTC. This codes for CAISSPTGGRIYEQYF.

The CDR3 loop reads CASSSWTGNYGYTF. The DNA of the CDR3 is TGTGCCAGCAGTTCATGGACAGGGAACTATGGCTACACCTTC. V gene TRBV6-2 or TRBV6-3 combines with J gene TRBJ1-2, with TRBD1 matching 8 bases. The CDR3 contains 14 residues. V was pared by 4 bases and J by 2 bases, with 3 bases of the junction left unmatched. Looked up from germline, CDR1 is MNHEY and CDR2 is SVGEGT.

The rearrangement joins TRBV7-9 to TRBJ2-5, with D possibly matching TRBD2 (5 bases). The CDR3 loop spans 14 amino acids. V shed 6 bases and J shed 2 bases, with 13 bases lying between them. The V gene's germline CDR1 is SEHNR and CDR2 FQNEAQ (reference sequence). The CDR3: CASRPTTSQETQYF. The CDR3 DNA reads as TGTGCCAGCAGACCGACTACCTCACAAGAGACCCAGTACTTC.

CDR3 sequence reads: CASSYDPGVSGNTIYF. CDR3 bases: TGTGCCAGCAGTTACGACCCAGGCGTCTCTGGAAACACCATATATTTT. The gene calls are TRBV6-5 and TRBJ1-3; D not certain. CDR3 size: 16 residues. In germline, CDR1 is MNHEY, CDR2 SVGAGI. V lost 2 bases to trimming and J lost 0 bases, with 11 bases between them.

V is TRBV12-3 or TRBV12-4 and J is TRBJ2-2, with D hard to call. The V end lost 6 bases, the J end lost 7 bases, and 3 bases lay between the germline ends. The CDR3 has 10 residues. The CDR3 DNA sequence: TGTGCCAGCAGCCGCGGGGAGCTGTTTTTT. Translated, it gives CASSRGELFF.

The genes are TRBV19 and TRBJ1-2; D gene unclear. The CDR3 is 12 residues long. Between the trimmed V and J ends, which lost 7 bases and 5 bases, there was a span of 11 bases. The V gene's germline CDR1 is LNHDA and CDR2 SQIVND (reference sequence). The CDR3 protein is CASTPEGYGYTF. The CDR3 DNA reads TGTGCCAGTACGCCCGAGGGATATGGCTACACCTTC.

The V call is TRBV19, the J call TRBJ1-6; D not certain. Per the germline V gene, CDR1 is LNHDA and CDR2 is SQIVND (reference sequence). This CDR3 comprises 15 residues. V was cut by 6 bases and J by 10 bases, with 19 bases left in between. CDR3 loop: CASSTIRGENSPLHF. DNA of the CDR3: TGTGCCAGTAGCACCATTCGGGGAGAGAACTCACCCCTCCACTTT. The full variable domain, rest sourced from reference TRBV19 and TRBJ1-6, is DGGITQSPKYLFRKEGQNVTLSCEQNLNHDAMYWYRQDPGQGLRLIYYSQIVNDFQKGDIAEGYSVSREKKESFPLTVTSAQKNPTAFYLCASSTIRGENSPLHFGNGTRLTVT.

V and J are TRBV11-3 and TRBJ2-3; D perhaps matches TRBD1 (5 bases). Trimming took 5 bases from V and 1 from J, leaving 19 bases between them. CDR1 SGHNT and CDR2 YENEEA come from the germline V gene. The CDR3 sequence is 17 residues long. The CDR3, as DNA: TGTGCCAGCAGCCCCAACCTTGGGGCTTACGGCACAGATACGCAGTATTTT. Protein product: CASSPNLGAYGTDTQYF.

The chain combines TRBV29-1 with TRBJ2-3; D might be TRBD1 (6 bases). The CDR3 is made up of 13 amino acids. Germline lookup yields CDR1 SQVTM and CDR2 ANQGSEA. Trimming cost V 7 bases and J 3 bases, with 14 bases left between them. As DNA, the CDR3 is TGCAGCGGAAAGGGGGTTTCAACAGATACGCAGTATTTT. Amino acid sequence: CSGKGVSTDTQYF.

The J gene is TRBJ1-5, the V gene TRBV7-8; 8 positions match TRBD1. This CDR3 has 15 amino acids. In germline, CDR1 is SGHVS, CDR2 FQNEAQ. Losses at the gene ends were 5 bases for V and 2 bases for J; bases not matched to a gene: 5. The DNA for the CDR3 is TGTGCCAGCAGCCAGGGGGCGGTTGGCAATCAGCCCCAGCATTTT. Translated, it gives CASSQGAVGNQPQHF.

V and J are TRBV6-2 or TRBV6-3 and TRBJ2-5; tentative D call: TRBD2 (5 bases). CDR1 and CDR2 (germline): MNHEY, SVGEGT. The V and J ends lost 5 bases and 0 bases respectively, with 13 bases between them. The CDR3 runs to 15 residues. The CDR3 sequence is CASSPSGLNQETQYF. CDR3 in DNA: TGTGCCAGCAGTCCCAGCGGACTGAACCAAGAGACCCAGTACTTC.

V is TRBV14 and J is TRBJ2-1; D may be TRBD2 (7 bases). The CDR3 consists of 16 residues. The germline V gene encodes CDR1 SGHDN and CDR2 FVKESK. V gave up 3 bases and J gave up 0 bases, with 12 bases separating them. The CDR3 DNA is TGTGCCAGCAGCCACCGGGGGGCTAGCTCCTACAATGAGCAGTTCTTC. It is translated as CASSHRGASSYNEQFF.